This T cell receptor (beta chain) was sequenced in a study of breast tumors, draining lymph nodes, adjacent tissues. The study, taken as a whole, reports: Tumor TCR diversity was below lymph nodes but above nontumor tissue.

TCRdb called the multiplex PCR reads again in MiXCR, with one record for every CDR3 protein. The sample comprises around 12,000 distinct CDR3 sequences, just over 70% of which are singletons, and about two fifths rests with the top ten. The CDR3 is 11 amino acids. Trimming shortened V by 4 bases and J by 12 bases, and 10 bases separated the two germline ends. Per germline, CDR1 SGHTA and CDR2 FQGNSA. As concerns this clonotype: Its matching antigen is unknown.

V gene TRBV7-2 combines with J gene TRBJ2-1; tentatively, D is TRBD1 or TRBD2 (5 bases each). The specimen was tumor-adjacent breast tissue. This clonotype was obtained from a female donor with breast cancer. Some clones in this sample may be carry-over from other donors' samples. The CDR3 bases are TGTGCCAGCAGCTCCGGGACCCTGCAGTTCTTC. It translates to CASSSGTLQFF.